Here is one T cell receptor beta chain with its context. V lost 7 bases and J 3 bases, leaving 4 bases between the germline ends. Germline CDR1 is SNHLY and CDR2 is FYNNEI. The CDR3 consists of 11 residues. These data are taken from a study of blood T cell repertoires in COVID-19. About the study: Both acute and convalescent COVID-19 samples were obtained from the United States, Italy and Spain. Sample material is recorded as cDNA or gDNA derived from T cells, B-cell-depleted T cells, or PBMCs.

Study processing details: From reference gene primer amplification, estimates of nucleated cell counts were derived. The table came from immunoSEQ multiplex PCR; TCRdb's copy has only in-frame clones and leaves some out. V and J calls and clone size are those listed in that table; D and trimming were worked out from the DNA. Among under 130,000 clones, around 80% were seen once, and the ten largest hold 15%. Sequencing was done on a sample of peripheral blood. V gene TRBV2 combines with J gene TRBJ2-1; D remains unclear. This receptor was identified in a woman older than 75 with acute or convalescent COVID-19. The DNA for the CDR3 is TGTGCCAGCAACTACTACAATGAGCAGTTCTTC. This gives the protein CASNYYNEQFF.